This entry lists 30 T cell receptor beta chains sequenced from one sample in a study of T-cell reconstitution after alpha-beta-depleted transplantation in children. Unique molecular identifiers were incorporated into the prepared TCRbeta library. Using its own MiXCR run on the PCR reads, TCRdb lists one record per CDR3 protein. The data hold 84,000 or so distinct CDR3 sequences, with 15% observed a single time. Material: PBMCs, mostly from graft donor cells, obtained 180 days after TCRalphabeta/CD19-depleted stem cell transplant. Receptor source: a male patient aged 2-9 years who had a stem cell transplant for acute lymphoblastic leukemia, so the T cells may come from the graft donor.

The rearrangement links TRBV2 to TRBJ2-7; D gene unclear. Germline lookup yields CDR1 SNHLY and CDR2 FYNNEI. V lost 10 bases to trimming and J lost 2 bases, with 18 bases between them. The CDR3 consists of 14 residues. CDR3 sequence (DNA): TGTGCCACCAAGACGTTGCCTCACACCTACGAGCAGTACTTC. This codes for CATKTLPHTYEQYF.

The chain uses TRBV7-6 and TRBJ2-3; D ambiguous. The CDR3 runs 12 residues. V shed 1 base and J shed 6 bases, with 5 bases lying between them. The germline V gene encodes CDR1 SGHVS and CDR2 FNYEAQ. CDR3 bases: TGTGCCAGCAGCTTAGGGCTCGATACGCAGTATTTT. Protein: CASSLGLDTQYF. The full variable domain, with the rest looked up from reference TRBV7-6 and TRBJ2-3, is GAGVSQSPRYKVTKRGQDVALRCDPISGHVSLYWYRQALGQGPEFLTYFNYEAQQDKSGLPNDRFSAERPEGSISTLTIQRTEQRDSAMYRCASSLGLDTQYFGPGTRLTVL.

The table lists this clonotype with many counts. J is TRBJ2-5 and V is TRBV7-6; D is possibly TRBD1 (5 bases). Per germline, CDR1 SGHVS and CDR2 FNYEAQ. The CDR3 is 16 amino acids. The V and J ends lost 6 bases and 2 bases respectively, with 19 bases between them. CDR3 sequence (DNA): TGTGCCAGCAGGAGTGCCTATCGGCAGGGACAAGAGACCCAGTACTTC. It encodes CASRSAYRQGQETQYF.

This clonotype was counted at least ten times. V usage is TRBV25-1 and J usage is TRBJ2-7, with TRBD2 identical over 8 bases. This CDR3 has 15 residues. Trimming took 2 bases from V and 2 from J; bases not matched to a gene: 5. Germline V gene data show CDR1 as MGHDK and CDR2 as SYGVNS. The CDR3 reads CASSEMLGLAYEQYF. CDR3 nucleotide sequence: TGTGCCAGCAGTGAAATGCTGGGACTAGCCTACGAGCAGTACTTC.

The gene calls are TRBV29-1 and TRBJ2-5; 11 nucleotides match TRBD2. The germline CDR1 and CDR2 sequences are SQVTM and ANQGSEA. Unmatched junction bases numbered 5, after V lost 8 bases and J lost 3 bases. The CDR3 consists of 13 residues. This chain's CDR3 is CSCVSGGEETQYF. CDR3 nucleotide sequence: TGCAGCTGTGTTAGCGGGGGGGAAGAGACCCAGTACTTC.

The rearrangement links TRBV5-1 to TRBJ2-2; D is ambiguous. Germline V gives CDR1 SGHRS, CDR2 YFSETQ. This CDR3 contains 11 residues. Trimming left V 5 bases short and J 4 bases short, with 3 bases between. CDR3 loop: CASRATGELFF. CDR3 DNA sequence: TGCGCCAGCAGAGCCACCGGGGAGCTGTTTTTT.

V and J are TRBV29-1 and TRBJ1-5; weak D call: TRBD1 (5 bases). The CDR3 sequence is 11 residues long. V lost 6 bases to trimming and J lost 9 bases, with 12 bases between them. Per the germline V gene, CDR1 is SQVTM and CDR2 is ANQGSEA. The CDR3 sequence is CSVGTAGPQHF. The CDR3 DNA sequence: TGCAGCGTCGGGACCGCCGGGCCCCAGCATTTT.

This clonotype was observed many times. This chain links TRBV7-2 with TRBJ2-3; 9 nucleotides match TRBD2. This CDR3 has 15 amino acids. Germline CDR1 is SGHTA and CDR2 is FQGNSA. Trimming took 5 bases from V and 3 from J; bases not matched to a gene: 6. CDR3 DNA: TGTGCCAGCAGCCCCCGAGCGGGGGGTACAGATACGCAGTATTTT. Translating it yields CASSPRAGGTDTQYF.

This clonotype was picked up many times. The chain links TRBV20-1 to TRBJ2-7; D may match TRBD1 or TRBD2 (5 bases each). The CDR3 covers 16 residues. Trimming removed 5 bases at V and 2 bases at J, with 22 bases between. Germline lookup yields CDR1 DFQATT and CDR2 SNEGSKA (reference sequence). CDR3 sequence (DNA): TGCAGTGCTGCCGAACAACCCCAGGGAGCCCCCTACGAGCAGTACTTC. Translating gives CSAAEQPQGAPYEQYF.

The chain uses TRBV11-1 and TRBJ2-2; 8 bases match TRBD2. CDR1 and CDR2 from the germline V gene are SGHAT and FQDESV (reference sequence). The CDR3 runs 19 residues. The V and J ends lost 4 bases and 4 bases, in that order; junction bases with no gene match: 17. The DNA for the CDR3 is TGTGCCAGCAGCTCCAGACTGGGCGGGGGGCCCAGTTTCACCGGGGAGCTGTTTTTT. Protein product: CASSSRLGGGPSFTGELFF.

This clonotype was counted a few times. The chain carries TRBV12-3 or TRBV12-4 and TRBJ1-2; no clear D. CDR3 length equals 15 residues. V lost 5 bases and J lost 4, with 17 bases in between. The CDR3 DNA sequence: TGTGCCAGCAGTCCCCGGCCGCAAATCCCCTATGGCTACACCTTC. The encoded protein is CASSPRPQIPYGYTF.

The chain has TRBV20-1 and TRBJ1-1; a weak D match, TRBD1 (6 bases). This CDR3 region has 12 residues. V lost 4 bases and J 3 bases, leaving 9 bases between the germline ends. Germline V gene lookup returns CDR1 DFQATT and CDR2 SNEGSKA (reference sequence). CDR3 sequence reads: CSANRADTEAFF. As DNA, the CDR3 is TGCAGTGCTAACAGGGCCGACACTGAAGCTTTCTTT.

Here the CDR3 DNA reads TGTGCCAGCAGCTTAGCGTCTCTTTCGGATGAGCAGTTCTTC. Protein sequence: CASSLASLSDEQFF. The chain combines TRBV7-9 with TRBJ2-1; D gene ambiguous. The CDR3 is 14 residues long. Germline V lookup: CDR1 SEHNR, CDR2 FQNEAQ (reference sequence). V was pared by 0 bases and J by 8 bases, with 11 bases between.

The rearrangement joins TRBV11-2 to TRBJ1-3, with a tentative D call TRBD1 (6 bases). Germline V gene data show CDR1 as SGHAT and CDR2 as FQNNGV. The CDR3 is made up of 16 amino acids. V was pared by 0 bases and J by 0 bases, with 9 bases between. The chain's CDR3 is CASSLEGTFSGNTIYF. The CDR3 DNA reads TGTGCCAGCAGCTTAGAAGGGACATTCTCTGGAAACACCATATATTTT.

This chain connects TRBV2 to TRBJ2-7; the D call may be TRBD1 or TRBD2 (5 bases each). CDR1 and CDR2 from the germline V gene are SNHLY and FYNNEI. The CDR3 is 14 amino acids. V lost 3 bases and J 6 bases, leaving 15 bases between the germline ends. CDR3 DNA sequence: TGTGCCAGCAGTGAGTGGGGACGGGTTGGCGAGCAGTACTTC. Amino acid sequence: CASSEWGRVGEQYF.

The rearrangement joins TRBV28 to TRBJ1-6, with unresolved D. V was pared by 5 bases and J by 8 bases, with 7 bases between. Germline lookup yields CDR1 MDHEN and CDR2 SYDVKM. The CDR3 contains 12 residues. CDR3 in DNA: TGTGCCAGCAGTCGAGTTGATTCACCCCTCCACTTT. Protein sequence: CASSRVDSPLHF.

This clonotype was detected ten times or more. The chain uses TRBV15 and TRBJ2-3; no clear D gene. CDR3 length: 12 amino acids. Germline lookup yields CDR1 LNHNV and CDR2 YYDKDF (reference sequence). Trimming removed 2 bases from V and 6 bases from J, with 6 bases in between. This CDR3 is CATSRLRDTQYF. Written as DNA, the CDR3 is TGTGCCACCAGCAGATTGAGGGATACGCAGTATTTT. The whole variable domain, remainder taken from reference TRBV15 and TRBJ2-3, is DAMVIQNPRYQVTQFGKPVTLSCSQTLNHNVMYWYQQKSSQAPKLLFHYYDKDFNNEADTPDNFQSRRPNTSFCFLDIRSPGLGDTAMYLCATSRLRDTQYFGPGTRLTVL.

CDR3: CASSLSRVSRGHTEAFF. Written as DNA, the CDR3 is TGTGCCAGCAGCTTGTCCCGTGTGAGCAGGGGTCACACTGAAGCTTTCTTT. V and J are TRBV7-9 and TRBJ1-1, with D perhaps matching TRBD1 (6 bases). V shed 3 bases and J shed 3 bases, with 20 bases lying between them. CDR1 is SEHNR, CDR2 FQNEAQ, per germline (reference sequence). The length of the CDR3 is 17 residues. Based on the CDR3 plus reference TRBV7-9 and TRBJ1-1, the full variable domain is DTGVSQNPRHKITKRGQNVTFRCDPISEHNRLYWYRQTLGQGPEFLTYFQNEAQLEKSRLLSDRFSAERPKGSFSTLEIQRTEQGDSAMYLCASSLSRVSRGHTEAFFGQGTRLTVV.

There are a few counts of this clonotype. This chain joins TRBV28 and TRBJ1-2, with TRBD1 identical over 7 bases. The CDR3 has 18 residues. Germline trimming cut 1 base from V and 3 bases from J; bases unmatched to any gene: 14. CDR1 is MDHEN, CDR2 SYDVKM, per germline. The CDR3 loop is CASSLFRRDSRKDYGYTF. CDR3 nucleotides: TGTGCCAGCAGTTTATTTCGTAGGGACAGTCGGAAAGACTATGGCTACACCTTC.

This rearrangement joins TRBV7-2 to TRBJ2-7, with unresolved D. V lost 2 bases, J lost 2 bases, and 4 bases lay in between. The germline V gene encodes CDR1 SGHTA and CDR2 FQGNSA. The CDR3 is 12 amino acids. CDR3: CASSLSTYEQYF. The CDR3 coding sequence is TGTGCCAGCAGCTTATCCACCTACGAGCAGTACTTC.

The chain recombines TRBV29-1 with TRBJ2-3; no clear D gene. CDR1 is SQVTM, CDR2 ANQGSEA, per germline. Between the trimmed V and J ends, which lost 5 bases and 4 bases, there was a span of 19 bases. There are 15 residues in the CDR3. The CDR3 sequence: CSVWGGLTTADTQYF. CDR3 DNA: TGCAGCGTTTGGGGTGGTCTGACGACGGCAGATACGCAGTATTTT.

There are a few counts of this clonotype. This chain uses TRBV12-3 or TRBV12-4 with TRBJ1-2; D is perhaps TRBD1 (6 bases). V gave up 6 bases and J gave up 4 bases, with 15 bases separating them. The CDR3 has 14 residues. The CDR3 spells CASSRDNSRYGYTF. CDR3 nucleotides: TGTGCCAGCAGCCGGGACAACTCCCGCTATGGCTACACCTTC.

This clonotype was counted many times. The genes are TRBV5-4 and TRBJ1-2; D is uncertain. The CDR3 runs to 15 residues. Between the trimmed V and J ends, which lost 3 bases and 1 base, there was a span of 13 bases. Germline CDR1 is SGHNT and CDR2 is YYREEE (reference sequence). Here the CDR3 reads CASSSGGPDNYGYTF. Here the CDR3 DNA reads TGTGCCAGCAGCTCCGGCGGGCCGGATAACTATGGCTACACCTTC.

The V and J genes are TRBV3-1 and TRBJ2-7; 10 positions agree with TRBD2. Germline V lookup: CDR1 LGHDT, CDR2 YNNKEL (reference sequence). The CDR3 length is 20 residues. V was clipped by 0 bases and J by 2 bases; unmatched bases: 16. The CDR3 DNA follows: TGTGCCAGCAGCCAAGAAACTTTTGGGATCACTAGCGGGGTTCCCTACGAGCAGTACTTC. Translated, it gives CASSQETFGITSGVPYEQYF.

V and J are TRBV15 and TRBJ1-6; D remains unclear. The germline V gene encodes CDR1 LNHNV and CDR2 YYDKDF (reference sequence). The CDR3 covers 15 residues. Trimming took off 1 base at V and 8 bases at J, with 12 bases between the two ends. CDR3 in DNA: TGTGCCACCAGCAGAGGCGTGGGGTACGATTCACCCCTCCACTTT. It codes for CATSRGVGYDSPLHF.

The gene calls are TRBV27 and TRBJ2-5; perhaps D is TRBD1 or TRBD2 (5 bases each). V lost 5 bases to trimming and J lost 5 bases, with 15 bases between them. This CDR3 has 14 residues. CDR1 and CDR2 from the germline V gene are MNHEY and SMNVEV (reference sequence). The CDR3 sequence is CASSPGTDSETQYF. The CDR3 DNA follows: TGTGCCAGCAGTCCAGGGACGGATTCGGAGACCCAGTACTTC.

A few counts support this clonotype. The chain recombines TRBV6-6 with TRBJ2-1; weak D call: TRBD2 (5 bases). The CDR3 extends over 12 amino acids. V was clipped by 10 bases and J by 6 bases, with 13 bases between them. Germline assignment: CDR1 MNHNY and CDR2 SVGAGI (reference sequence). CDR3 sequence (DNA): TGTGCCACGGGCTCGGGATTCAATGAGCAGTTCTTC. Its protein is CATGSGFNEQFF.

The chain couples TRBV7-2 to TRBJ2-5; D perhaps matches TRBD1 (6 bases). Germline lookup yields CDR1 SGHTA and CDR2 FQGNSA. The germline V and J ends were trimmed by 3 bases and 5 bases, with 13 bases remaining between them. CDR3 length: 14 residues. CDR3 sequence: CASSFGGGGETQYF. The CDR3 DNA reads as TGTGCCAGCAGCTTTGGGGGCGGCGGGGAGACCCAGTACTTC.

This clonotype was seen only a few times. The V and J genes are TRBV20-1 and TRBJ2-3, with D possibly TRBD2 on 5 matching bases. Trimming left V 3 bases short and J 0 bases short, with 10 bases between. Germline CDR1 and CDR2: DFQATT and SNEGSKA (reference sequence). The CDR3 is 14 residues long. The DNA for the CDR3 is TGCAGTGCTAGTTCGAGCGGAAGCACAGATACGCAGTATTTT. It specifies CSASSSGSTDTQYF.

This clonotype was detected only a few times. The chain carries TRBV4-2 and TRBJ2-5; a weak D match, TRBD1 (7 bases). The germline V gene encodes CDR1 LGHNA and CDR2 YNFKEQ. Trimming took off 5 bases at V and 5 bases at J, with 15 bases between the two ends. This CDR3 region has 14 residues. The DNA for the CDR3 is TGTGCCAGCAGCGTCACAGGGGAGGAGGAGACCCAGTACTTC. Its translation: CASSVTGEEETQYF.